This T cell receptor (beta chain) was obtained from a study of shared clonotypes between healthy human individuals. Across the whole study: Samples came from a couple of female and a few male donors aged 18 to 49.

Whole-study results and caveats: The study found lower generation probabilities in non-shared clonotypes than in those shared by all four donors. Clonotype sharing across a few donors was observed for 4.5% to 6.5% of naive CD4 clonotypes.

The protocol was immunoSEQ multiplex PCR, while the TCRdb copy is restricted to in-frame clones and leaves out a portion. The sample lists approximately 620,000 clones, approximately 97% occurring once. Remarks on this clone: Antigen specificity is unknown.

The V segment lost 6 bases and the J segment 7 bases; nucleotides outside the gene matches: 14. Germline V CDR1 and CDR2: MNHNY, SVGAGI (reference sequence). The CDR3 is 16 amino acids. Splitting of CD4+ cells produced CD45RA+ naive and CD45RA-negative memory subsets. Sequences were obtained from naive CD4+ T cells sorted from blood. As for subset: CD45RA+ positively selected. The chain uses TRBV6-6 and TRBJ1-5; TRBD1 matches at 8 bases. This clonotype was obtained from a woman aged 25 to 39 in good health. CDR3 in DNA: TGTGCCAGCAGGGGAGGGACAGGCTTTTGGGGGCAGCCCCAGCATTTT. It encodes CASRGGTGFWGQPQHF.